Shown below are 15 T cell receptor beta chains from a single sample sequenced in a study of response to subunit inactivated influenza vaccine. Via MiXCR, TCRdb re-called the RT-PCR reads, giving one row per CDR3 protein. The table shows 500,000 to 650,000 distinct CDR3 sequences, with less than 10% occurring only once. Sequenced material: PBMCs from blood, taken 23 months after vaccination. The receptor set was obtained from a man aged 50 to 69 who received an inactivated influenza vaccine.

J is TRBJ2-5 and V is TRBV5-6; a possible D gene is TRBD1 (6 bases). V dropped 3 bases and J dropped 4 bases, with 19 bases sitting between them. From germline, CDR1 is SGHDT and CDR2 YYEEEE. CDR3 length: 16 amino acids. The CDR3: CASSSGPRGGGETQYF. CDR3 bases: TGTGCCAGCAGCTCGGGGCCGCGTGGGGGCGGAGAGACCCAGTACTTC.

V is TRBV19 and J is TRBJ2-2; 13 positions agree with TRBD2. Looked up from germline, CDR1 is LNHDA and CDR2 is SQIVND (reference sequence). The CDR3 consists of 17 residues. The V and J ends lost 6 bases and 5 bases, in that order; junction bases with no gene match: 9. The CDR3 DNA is TGTGCCAGTAGCCCTGGGACTAGCGGGATTATGACCGGGGAGCTGTTTTTT. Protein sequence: CASSPGTSGIMTGELFF. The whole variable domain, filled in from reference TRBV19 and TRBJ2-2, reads DGGITQSPKYLFRKEGQNVTLSCEQNLNHDAMYWYRQDPGQGLRLIYYSQIVNDFQKGDIAEGYSVSREKKESFPLTVTSAQKNPTAFYLCASSPGTSGIMTGELFFGEGSRLTVL.

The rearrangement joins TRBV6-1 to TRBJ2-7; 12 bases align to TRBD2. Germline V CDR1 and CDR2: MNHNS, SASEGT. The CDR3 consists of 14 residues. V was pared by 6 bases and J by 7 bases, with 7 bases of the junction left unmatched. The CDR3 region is CASSPRLAGDEQYF. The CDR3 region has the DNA TGTGCCAGCAGCCCGAGACTAGCGGGAGATGAGCAGTACTTC.

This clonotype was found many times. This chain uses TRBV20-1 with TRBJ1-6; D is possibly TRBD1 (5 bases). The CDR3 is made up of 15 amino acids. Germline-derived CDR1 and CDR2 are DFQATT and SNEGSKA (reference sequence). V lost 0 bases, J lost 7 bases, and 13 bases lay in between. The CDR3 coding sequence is TGCAGTGCTAGAGATCGGTCAGGGACCAATTCACCCCTCCACTTT. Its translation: CSARDRSGTNSPLHF.

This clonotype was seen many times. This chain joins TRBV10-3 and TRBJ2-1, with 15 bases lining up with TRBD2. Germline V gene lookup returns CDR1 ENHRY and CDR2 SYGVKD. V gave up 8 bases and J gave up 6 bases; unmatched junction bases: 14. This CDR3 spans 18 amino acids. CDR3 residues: CAIGPGLAGGPRGNEQFF. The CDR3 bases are TGTGCCATCGGCCCCGGACTAGCGGGAGGGCCAAGGGGCAATGAGCAGTTCTTC.

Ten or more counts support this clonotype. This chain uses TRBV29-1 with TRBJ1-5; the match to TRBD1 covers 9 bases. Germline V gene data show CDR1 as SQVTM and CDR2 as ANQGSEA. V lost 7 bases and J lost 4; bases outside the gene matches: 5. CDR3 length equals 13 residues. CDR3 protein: CSAGQGQNQPQHF. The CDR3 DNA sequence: TGCAGCGCTGGACAGGGGCAAAATCAGCCCCAGCATTTT.

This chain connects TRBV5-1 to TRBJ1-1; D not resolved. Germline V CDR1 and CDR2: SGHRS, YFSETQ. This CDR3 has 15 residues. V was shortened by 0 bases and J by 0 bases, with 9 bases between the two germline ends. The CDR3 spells CASSLGRGMNTEAFF. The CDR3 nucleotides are TGCGCCAGCAGCTTGGGACGGGGAATGAACACTGAAGCTTTCTTT.

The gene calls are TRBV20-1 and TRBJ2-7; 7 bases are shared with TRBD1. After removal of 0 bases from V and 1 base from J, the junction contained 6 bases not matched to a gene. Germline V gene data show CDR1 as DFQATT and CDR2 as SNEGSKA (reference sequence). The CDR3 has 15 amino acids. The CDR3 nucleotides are TGCAGTGCTAGAGATAAAAGGGGGCGTTCCTACGAGCAGTACTTC. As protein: CSARDKRGRSYEQYF.

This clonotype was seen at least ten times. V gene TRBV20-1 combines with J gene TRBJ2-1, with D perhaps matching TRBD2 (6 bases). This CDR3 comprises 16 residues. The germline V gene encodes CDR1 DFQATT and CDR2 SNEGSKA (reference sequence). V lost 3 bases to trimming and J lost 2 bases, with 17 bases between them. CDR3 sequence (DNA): TGCAGTGCTAGGACTTTGGGGGAGGCAACCTACAATGAGCAGTTCTTC. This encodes CSARTLGEATYNEQFF.

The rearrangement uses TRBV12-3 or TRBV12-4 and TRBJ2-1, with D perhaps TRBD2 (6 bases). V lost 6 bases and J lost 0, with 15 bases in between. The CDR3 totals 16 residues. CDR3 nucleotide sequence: TGTGCCAGCAGCCGCCCGGGACTCCGCTCCTACAATGAGCAGTTCTTC. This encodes CASSRPGLRSYNEQFF.

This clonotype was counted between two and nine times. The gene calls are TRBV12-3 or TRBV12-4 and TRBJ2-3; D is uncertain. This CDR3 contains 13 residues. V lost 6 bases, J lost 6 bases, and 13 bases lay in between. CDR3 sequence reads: CASSLTLGDTQYF. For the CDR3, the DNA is TGTGCCAGCAGCTTAACCCTGGGCGATACGCAGTATTTT.

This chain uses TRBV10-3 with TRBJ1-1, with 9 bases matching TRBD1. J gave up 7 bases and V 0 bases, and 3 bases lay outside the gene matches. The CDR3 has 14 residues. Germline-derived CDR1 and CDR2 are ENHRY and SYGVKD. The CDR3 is CAISESGQGGEAFF. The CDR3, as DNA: TGTGCCATCAGTGAGTCGGGACAGGGTGGTGAAGCTTTCTTT.

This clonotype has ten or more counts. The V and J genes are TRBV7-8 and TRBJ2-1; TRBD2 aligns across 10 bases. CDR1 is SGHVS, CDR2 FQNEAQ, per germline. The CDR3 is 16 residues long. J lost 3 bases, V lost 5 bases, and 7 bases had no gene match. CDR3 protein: CASSPSSGSYYNEQFF. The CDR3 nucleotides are TGTGCCAGCAGCCCATCTAGCGGGAGCTACTACAATGAGCAGTTCTTC.

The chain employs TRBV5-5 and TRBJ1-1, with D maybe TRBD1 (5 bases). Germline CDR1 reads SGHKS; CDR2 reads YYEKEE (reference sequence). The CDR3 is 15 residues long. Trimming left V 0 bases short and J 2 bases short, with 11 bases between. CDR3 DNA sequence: TGTGCCAGCAGCTTGGCCCACAGGCTAAACACTGAAGCTTTCTTT. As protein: CASSLAHRLNTEAFF.

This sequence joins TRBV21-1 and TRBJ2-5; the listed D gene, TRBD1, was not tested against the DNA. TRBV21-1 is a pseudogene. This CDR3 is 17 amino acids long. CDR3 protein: CASSKKVVRGPQETQYF. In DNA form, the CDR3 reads TGTGCCAGCAGCAAAAAAGTGGTCAGGGGGCCTCAAGAGACCCAGTACTTC.